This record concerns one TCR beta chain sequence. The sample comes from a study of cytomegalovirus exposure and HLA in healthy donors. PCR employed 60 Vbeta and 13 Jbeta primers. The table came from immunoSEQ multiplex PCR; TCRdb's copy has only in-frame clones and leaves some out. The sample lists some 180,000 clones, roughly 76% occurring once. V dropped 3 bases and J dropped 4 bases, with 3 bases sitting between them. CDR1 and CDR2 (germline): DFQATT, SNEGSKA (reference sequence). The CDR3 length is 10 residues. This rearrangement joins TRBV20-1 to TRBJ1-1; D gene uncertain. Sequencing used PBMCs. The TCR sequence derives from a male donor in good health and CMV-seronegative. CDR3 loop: CSASGTEAFF. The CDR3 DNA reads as TGCAGTGCTAGCGGCACTGAAGCTTTCTTT.